This passage covers 19 T cell receptor beta chains from one sample sequenced in a study of cytomegalovirus exposure and HLA in healthy donors. The PCR used 60 Vbeta and 13 Jbeta primers. Some clones are missing from TCRdb's copy, which holds only in-frame ones; the method was immunoSEQ multiplex PCR. The repertoire holds roughly 190,000 clones, with 65% to 85% as singletons. Sample: PBMCs. The receptors shown here come from a female donor in good health and CMV-seronegative.

This clone turned up a few times. V and J are TRBV6-4 and TRBJ2-3; no firm D call. The CDR3 extends over 14 amino acids. Germline V gene lookup returns CDR1 MRHNA and CDR2 SNTAGT. V was clipped by 4 bases and J by 0 bases, with 8 bases between them. CDR3 DNA: TGTGCCAGCAGTGCCGGAGCTAGCACAGATACGCAGTATTTT. This sequence encodes CASSAGASTDTQYF.

The chain employs TRBV4-3 and TRBJ1-1; TRBD1 aligns across 7 bases. CDR1 and CDR2 (germline): LGHNA, YSLEER. Trimming cost V 0 bases and J 2 bases; bases outside gene matches: 3. This CDR3 spans 15 amino acids. The CDR3 loop reads CASSQDKGANTEAFF. The CDR3 DNA reads TGCGCCAGCAGCCAAGATAAGGGGGCCAACACTGAAGCTTTCTTT.

The table lists this clone with a few counts. The chain links TRBV29-1 to TRBJ2-7; tentatively, D is TRBD1 (6 bases). V shed 7 bases and J shed 5 bases, with 12 bases lying between them. Germline V gives CDR1 SQVTM, CDR2 ANQGSEA. The CDR3 loop spans 11 amino acids. CDR3 sequence reads: CSAVDSNEQYF. The CDR3 DNA sequence: TGCAGCGCTGTGGACAGTAACGAGCAGTACTTC.

V gene TRBV7-9 combines with J gene TRBJ2-3; the D gene is possibly TRBD2 (6 bases). The V end lost 6 bases, the J end lost 4 bases, and 11 bases lay between the germline ends. This CDR3 region has 13 residues. The germline V gene has CDR1 SEHNR and CDR2 FQNEAQ (reference sequence). The CDR3 DNA is TGTGCCAGCAGGTCGGGAGCCCCAGATACGCAGTATTTT. It translates to CASRSGAPDTQYF.

The chain employs TRBV2 and TRBJ1-5; TRBD1 agrees at 9 bases. V was pared by 2 bases and J by 6 bases, with 14 bases of the junction left unmatched. CDR3 length: 18 amino acids. The germline V gene has CDR1 SNHLY and CDR2 FYNNEI. The chain's CDR3 is CASSEHPSLQGAGQPQHF. CDR3 bases: TGTGCCAGCAGTGAACACCCGTCCCTACAGGGGGCGGGTCAGCCCCAGCATTTT.

The rearrangement links TRBV19 to TRBJ1-5; 8 positions match TRBD1. This CDR3 region has 15 residues. The germline CDR1 and CDR2 sequences are LNHDA and SQIVND (reference sequence). Trimming removed 6 bases from V and 0 bases from J; junction bases left unmatched: 4. CDR3 nucleotide sequence: TGTGCCAGTAGAGACAGGGGATATAGCAATCAGCCCCAGCATTTT. This gives the protein CASRDRGYSNQPQHF.

DNA of the CDR3: TGTGCCAGTAGTAGGAGGACCCTCTACGAGCAGTACTTC. Translated, it gives CASSRRTLYEQYF. This chain links TRBV19 with TRBJ2-7, with D possibly matching TRBD2 (5 bases). The V end lost 4 bases, the J end lost 3 bases, and 10 bases lay between the germline ends. Germline V gene data show CDR1 as LNHDA and CDR2 as SQIVND (reference sequence). The CDR3 totals 13 residues.

This chain connects TRBV4-2 to TRBJ2-1, with 9 bases matching TRBD1. Germline CDR1 is LGHNA and CDR2 is YNFKEQ. With 4 bases clipped from V and 8 bases from J, the junction kept 6 bases outside the gene matches. The length of the CDR3 is 14 residues. The CDR3 sequence is CASSPRDRVDEQFF. Here the CDR3 DNA reads TGTGCCAGCAGCCCCCGGGACAGGGTTGATGAGCAGTTCTTC.

The V and J genes are TRBV29-1 and TRBJ2-1; 7 bases match TRBD1. V lost 0 bases to trimming and J lost 0 bases; unmatched junction nucleotides: 5. The CDR3 sequence is 16 residues long. In germline, CDR1 is SQVTM, CDR2 ANQGSEA. For the CDR3, the DNA is TGCAGCGTTGAAGAAGGGGGCGGATACTCCTACAATGAGCAGTTCTTC. Its translation is CSVEEGGGYSYNEQFF.

The chain combines TRBV5-1 with TRBJ2-7; perhaps TRBD2 as D (6 bases). CDR3 length: 16 residues. Germline lookup yields CDR1 SGHRS and CDR2 YFSETQ. V was pared by 4 bases and J by 1 base, with 18 bases between. The CDR3: CASSPGTSTLSYEQYF. DNA of the CDR3: TGCGCCAGCAGCCCGGGGACTTCGACGCTTTCCTACGAGCAGTACTTC.

The rearrangement uses TRBV5-1 and TRBJ1-1, with unresolved D. The CDR3 contains 13 residues. Looked up from germline, CDR1 is SGHRS and CDR2 is YFSETQ. Between the trimmed V and J ends, which lost 5 bases and 1 base, there was a span of 9 bases. This chain's CDR3 is CASSPGSNTEAFF. The CDR3 DNA follows: TGCGCCAGCAGTCCGGGGTCGAACACTGAAGCTTTCTTT.

The chain recombines TRBV2 with TRBJ1-5; D is uncertain. The V and J ends lost 6 bases and 3 bases respectively, with 18 bases between them. This CDR3 comprises 16 residues. The germline CDR1 and CDR2 sequences are SNHLY and FYNNEI. CDR3 loop: CASRDGPLTLNQPQHF. The DNA of the CDR3 is TGTGCCAGCAGAGATGGGCCGCTCACGCTCAATCAGCCCCAGCATTTT. Combining the CDR3 with reference TRBV2 and TRBJ1-5 gives the whole variable domain EPEVTQTPSHQVTQMGQEVILRCVPISNHLYFYWYRQILGQKVEFLVSFYNNEISEKSEIFDDQFSVERPDGSNFTLKIRSTKLEDSAMYFCASRDGPLTLNQPQHFGDGTRLSIL.

This clone showed up just a few times. The rearrangement links TRBV6-6 to TRBJ1-6, with 7 bases matching TRBD1. V trimming: 8 bases; J trimming: 0 bases; junction bases outside the gene matches: 7. This CDR3 has 16 amino acids. The V gene's germline CDR1 is MNHNY and CDR2 SVGAGI (reference sequence). CDR3 amino acids: CASAGTEHSYNSPLHF. The CDR3 DNA is TGTGCCAGCGCCGGGACAGAACACTCCTATAATTCACCCCTCCACTTT.

The chain employs TRBV28 and TRBJ2-2; TRBD2 is a possible D gene (6 bases). In germline, CDR1 is MDHEN, CDR2 SYDVKM. This CDR3 has 15 residues. The V end was cut by 3 bases, the J end by 3 bases, with 11 bases between. The DNA for the CDR3 is TGTGCCAGCAGTTTTGGAGGGTCGGACACCGGGGAGCTGTTTTTT. As protein: CASSFGGSDTGELFF.

A single count supports this clone. V and J are TRBV28 and TRBJ1-1; 7 positions match TRBD1. Trimming at V came to 3 bases and at J to 11 bases, leaving 15 bases not matched to a gene. Per the germline V gene, CDR1 is MDHEN and CDR2 is SYDVKM. There are 15 residues in the CDR3. This CDR3 is CASSFSNRRTGSAFF. CDR3 bases: TGTGCCAGCAGTTTTTCCAACCGTAGGACAGGATCGGCTTTCTTT.

The rearrangement uses TRBV18 and TRBJ2-5; TRBD1 matches 8 bases. Germline CDR1 reads KGHSH; CDR2 reads LQKENI. The CDR3 is 14 amino acids. After removal of 3 bases from V and 3 bases from J, the junction contained 3 bases not matched to a gene. CDR3 nucleotides: TGTGCCAGCTCACCGATGACAGGGGAAGAGACCCAGTACTTC. Translated, it gives CASSPMTGEETQYF.

The chain joins TRBV5-1 to TRBJ2-7, with 7 bases aligning to TRBD1. The V gene's germline CDR1 is SGHRS and CDR2 YFSETQ. Trimming at V came to 3 bases and at J to 3 bases, leaving 9 bases not matched to a gene. This CDR3 comprises 15 residues. CDR3 bases: TGCGCCAGCAGCTCCCTACAGGGGATCCACTACGAGCAGTACTTC. It encodes CASSSLQGIHYEQYF.

The chain uses TRBV30 and TRBJ2-3; 11 bases map to TRBD2. CDR1 GTSNPN and CDR2 SVGIG come from the germline V gene (reference sequence). V shed 1 base and J 2 bases; nucleotides not matched to a gene: 5. The CDR3 sequence is 16 residues long. CDR3 nucleotide sequence: TGTGCCTGGAGTGCCGGACTAGCGGGCACCACAGATACGCAGTATTTT. It translates to CAWSAGLAGTTDTQYF.

The chain carries TRBV30 and TRBJ2-2; 11 bases fit TRBD1. J lost 7 bases, V lost 5 bases, and 9 bases had no gene match. This CDR3 is built from 15 residues. Germline values: CDR1 GTSNPN, CDR2 SVGIG (reference sequence). The CDR3 nucleotides read TGTGCCTGGCGTCGGACAGGGGGCATGGGCGGGGAGCTGTTTTTT. It yields the protein CAWRRTGGMGGELFF.